A selection of T cell receptor beta chains follows, all from one sample in a study of T cells after yellow fever vaccination. TCRdb passed the 5' RACE reads through MiXCR, listing each CDR3 protein once. The sample lists roughly 400,000 distinct CDR3 sequences, roughly a sixth occurring once. Specimen: PBMCs, collected before the yellow fever booster vaccination. The receptors derive from a man between 18 and 35 years old who received the YFV17D yellow fever vaccine. Both conserved end residues are part of each CDR3. Each record gives: D gene, J gene, clone size, V gene, CDR3 protein, CDR3 DNA. The D gene is left open where the match is weak. Where a row states a size, it is once, few, many or the class of an expanded clone; other rows omit it.

NA,TRBJ1-1,NA,TRBV5-1,CASKGDVNTEAFF,TGCGCCAGCAAAGGGGATGTGAACACTGAAGCTTTCTTT
TRBD1,TRBJ1-5,few,TRBV6-2/TRBV6-3,CASSEDRGHNQPQHF,TGTGCCAGCAGTGAAGACAGGGGCCACAATCAGCCCCAGCATTTT
NA,TRBJ2-2,NA,TRBV7-2,CASSLQGIANTGELFF,TGTGCCAGCAGCTTACAAGGAATAGCGAACACCGGGGAGCTGTTTTTT
TRBD2,TRBJ2-5,few,TRBV7-2,CASSPWGGGETQYF,TGTGCCAGCAGCCCGTGGGGGGGTGGAGAGACCCAGTACTTC
TRBD2,TRBJ2-1,NA,TRBV20-1,CSAAPTSGGGYEQFF,TGCAGTGCCGCCCCAACTAGCGGGGGGGGATATGAGCAGTTCTTC
TRBD2,TRBJ2-7,NA,TRBV11-2,CASTMGLAGTYEQYF,TGTGCCAGCACCATGGGACTAGCGGGCACCTACGAGCAGTACTTC
NA,TRBJ2-2,NA,TRBV11-2,CASSSSRANTGELFF,TGTGCCAGCAGCTCAAGTAGAGCTAACACCGGGGAGCTGTTTTTT
TRBD2,TRBJ2-5,NA,TRBV12-3/TRBV12-4,CASMRGLAKGTQYF,TGTGCCAGCATGAGGGGACTAGCTAAGGGGACCCAGTACTTC
TRBD1,TRBJ2-7,NA,TRBV20-1,CSAITRDSVYEQYF,TGCAGTGCTATTACCCGGGACAGCGTATACGAGCAGTACTTC
NA,TRBJ2-3,NA,TRBV9,CASSVESSTDTQYF,TGTGCCAGCAGCGTTGAGTCGAGCACAGATACGCAGTATTTT
NA,TRBJ2-1,NA,TRBV5-5,CASSTPRGYNEQFF,TGTGCCAGCAGCACCCCCCGTGGGTACAATGAGCAGTTCTTC
NA,TRBJ2-3,many,TRBV10-1,CASSAGLTDTQYF,TGCGCCAGCAGTGCCGGTCTCACAGATACGCAGTATTTT
TRBD1,TRBJ1-1,few,TRBV6-4,CARETGAAEAFF,TGTGCCAGAGAGACAGGGGCGGCTGAAGCTTTCTTT
TRBD1,TRBJ1-1,NA,TRBV2,CARGRDRGLVNTEAFF,TGTGCCAGGGGCCGGGACAGGGGGCTCGTGAACACTGAAGCTTTCTTT
TRBD1,TRBJ1-1,NA,TRBV12-3/TRBV12-4,CASRDPGQGNTEAFF,TGTGCCAGCAGGGACCCGGGACAGGGGAACACTGAAGCTTTCTTT
NA,TRBJ1-6,few,TRBV4-1,CASSQDGGAGSPLHF,TGCGCCAGCAGCCAAGATGGCGGGGCGGGTTCACCCCTCCACTTT
TRBD1,TRBJ1-1,many,TRBV4-1,CASSSGGAGTEAFF,TGCGCCAGCAGCTCAGGGGGCGCGGGCACTGAAGCTTTCTTT
NA,TRBJ1-2,NA,TRBV9,CASSEGSYGYTF,TGTGCCAGCAGCGAGGGTAGTTATGGCTACACCTTC
NA,TRBJ2-1,NA,TRBV7-9,CASSLLTGGDEQFF,TGTGCCAGCAGCCTTTTGACAGGCGGTGATGAGCAGTTCTTC
NA,TRBJ1-2,NA,TRBV6-4,CASSVTGSNYGYTF,TGTGCCAGCAGTGTCACCGGATCTAACTATGGCTACACCTTC
NA,TRBJ2-4,few,TRBV5-1,CASSLVGDNIQYF,TGCGCCAGCAGCTTGGTAGGGGATAACATTCAGTACTTC
NA,TRBJ2-5,NA,TRBV2,CASSPLERRQETQYF,TGTGCCAGCAGTCCGCTTGAGCGCCGGCAAGAGACCCAGTACTTC
NA,TRBJ2-7,many,TRBV7-2,CASSPARAPYEQYF,TGTGCCAGCAGCCCTGCCAGGGCCCCCTACGAGCAGTACTTC
TRBD1,TRBJ2-7,few,TRBV5-1,CASSLTGDYEQYF,TGCGCCAGCAGCCTCACAGGGGATTACGAGCAGTACTTC
NA,TRBJ2-7,few,TRBV4-1,CASSQGFRTELSYEQYF,TGCGCCAGCAGCCAAGGCTTCCGGACAGAGCTGTCCTACGAGCAGTACTTC
NA,TRBJ2-1,few,TRBV7-2,CASSLTPQSNEQFF,TGTGCCAGCAGCCTAACTCCACAGAGCAATGAGCAGTTCTTC
NA,TRBJ1-2,NA,TRBV28,CASSLSWDYGYTF,TGTGCCAGCAGTTTAAGTTGGGACTATGGCTACACCTTC
TRBD1,TRBJ2-5,NA,TRBV7-2,CASSLAAGQGQETQYF,TGTGCCAGCAGCTTAGCAGCGGGACAGGGGCAAGAGACCCAGTACTTC